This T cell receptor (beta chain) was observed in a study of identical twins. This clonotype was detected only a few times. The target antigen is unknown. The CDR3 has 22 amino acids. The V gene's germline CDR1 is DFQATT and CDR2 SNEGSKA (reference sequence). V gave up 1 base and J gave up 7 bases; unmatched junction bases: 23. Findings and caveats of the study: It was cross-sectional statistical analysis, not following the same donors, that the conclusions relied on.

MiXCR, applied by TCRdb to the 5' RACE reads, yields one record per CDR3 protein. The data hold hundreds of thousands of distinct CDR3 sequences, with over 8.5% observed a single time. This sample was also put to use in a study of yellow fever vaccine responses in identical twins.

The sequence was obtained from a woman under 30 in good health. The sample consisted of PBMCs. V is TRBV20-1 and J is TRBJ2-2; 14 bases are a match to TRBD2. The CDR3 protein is CSARANIPPGLAGGIGDGELFF. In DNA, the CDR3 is TGCAGTGCTAGAGCCAATATTCCCCCCGGACTAGCGGGAGGCATTGGAGACGGGGAGCTGTTTTTT.